Only a few counts were recorded for the clone carrying this T cell receptor (beta chain). Its specificity is not known. These data are taken from a study of T-cell reconstitution after alpha-beta-depleted transplantation in children. Study results and caveats: Counts and diversity of T cells one year after transplant came mostly from newly produced T cells. Roughly two months post-transplant, alpha-beta T cells reportedly originated from several hundred graft clones that had expanded.

Unique molecular identifiers were used to barcode this TCRbeta library. TCRdb called the PCR reads again in MiXCR, with one record for every CDR3 protein. There are around 800,000 distinct CDR3 sequences in the sample; 15% to 20% occur only once, and approximately 5% lies in the top ten. This CDR3 has 16 amino acids. Looked up from germline, CDR1 is MGHRA and CDR2 is YSYEKL. With 0 bases clipped from V and 2 bases from J, the junction kept 1 base outside the gene matches. V and J are TRBV4-1 and TRBJ2-7, with 13 bases aligning to TRBD2. The material was PBMCs, mostly from graft donor cells, obtained 360 days after TCRalphabeta/CD19-depleted stem cell transplant. The receptor was isolated from a male patient aged 10 to 17 who had a stem cell transplant for acute lymphoblastic leukemia, so the T cells may come from the graft donor. CDR3 protein: CASSQEGTSGTYEQYF. CDR3 DNA sequence: TGCGCCAGCAGCCAAGAAGGGACTAGCGGGACCTACGAGCAGTACTTC.